Below are 2 T cell receptor beta chains sequenced from a single sample in a study of blood T cell repertoires in COVID-19. The assay was immunoSEQ multiplex PCR, and TCRdb's table has in-frame clones only and misses some. This sample has 200,000 to 250,000 clones, with about four fifths found just once. The material sequenced was peripheral blood. The origin of the receptors is a woman aged 18-35 years with acute or convalescent COVID-19.

For this clone: Other DNA sequences in the same sample also yield this CDR3. V usage is TRBV6-5 and J usage is TRBJ2-7; D ambiguous. Trimming removed 8 bases at V and 2 bases at J, with 10 bases between. CDR1 is MNHEY, CDR2 SVGAGI, per germline. This CDR3 has 12 residues. CDR3 nucleotides: TGTGCCAGCGGAGCTAACCCCTACGAGCAGTACTTC. Translating it yields CASGANPYEQYF.

Here the CDR3 reads CASSSYRDSHSPLHF. CDR3 DNA: TGTGCCAGCAGCTCTTACCGGGACAGTCACTCACCCCTCCACTTT. V gene TRBV7-6 combines with J gene TRBJ1-6, with 7 bases fitting TRBD1. V was pared by 4 bases and J by 10 bases, with 10 bases of the junction left unmatched. The CDR3 extends over 15 amino acids. The germline gives CDR1 SGHVS, CDR2 FNYEAQ.